Described below is a single TCR beta chain sequence and its context. What it recognizes is unknown. Looked up from germline, CDR1 is SGHNT and CDR2 is YENEEA. The CDR3 consists of 17 residues. J was trimmed by 5 bases and V by 5 bases; bases with no gene match: 11. For each subset, genomic DNA was distributed in equal portions over several immunoSEQ plates. TCRdb's copy holds only in-frame clones and misses some; the assay was immunoSEQ multiplex PCR. The repertoire includes 2,500,000 or so clones, 90% to 95% of them detected once, and roughly 0.13% sits in the top ten. Naive CD45RA+ and memory CD45RA-negative subsets were split from CD4+ cells. These data originate in a study of shared clonotypes between healthy human individuals. Study-wide background: CD4 naive and memory got three plates each, CD8 naive two, CD8 memory one. General study findings and limits: Clonotype sharing across several donors was observed for 4% to 6.5% of naive CD4 clonotypes.

The sample taken for sequencing was naive CD4+ T cells sorted from blood. The subset: CD45RA+ positively selected. The origin of this receptor is a young man in good health. This rearrangement joins TRBV11-3 to TRBJ2-5, with TRBD2 matching 13 bases. This CDR3 is CASSPPPLAGGPETQYF. CDR3 sequence (DNA): TGTGCCAGCAGCCCACCTCCACTAGCGGGGGGGCCGGAGACCCAGTACTTC.